This TCR beta chain was found in a study of graft-versus-host responses after intestinal transplantation. Study-wide background: Multivisceral, liver-intestinal, or isolated intestinal transplants were received by the recipients. Findings and limits, study-wide: The presence of high graft-versus-host to host-versus-graft clonal ratios in allografts characterized patients with graft-donor T cell macrochimerism. Circulating GvH clones peaking coincided with falling HvG clones soon after transplant. The marrow of recipients harbored GvH clones, and ileum or blood showed some of them first.

The germline V and J ends were trimmed by 2 bases and 0 bases, with 14 bases remaining between them. In germline, CDR1 is SGHNT, CDR2 YYREEE (reference sequence). This CDR3 has 16 residues. On this clone itself: Its antigen is currently unknown.

Some clones are missing from TCRdb's copy, which holds only in-frame ones; the method was immunoSEQ multiplex PCR. Of around 90,000 clones listed, 92% are singletons. The TCR comes from a human donor who was the organ donor for an intestinal transplant. Specimen: unstimulated CD8+ T cells sorted from spleen or lymph node cells, collected before transplant. The chain has TRBV5-4 and TRBJ1-2; D ambiguous. The CDR3 protein is CASSFYGTEANYGYTF. DNA of the CDR3: TGTGCCAGCAGCTTCTACGGCACAGAAGCTAACTATGGCTACACCTTC.